The subject of this entry is one T cell receptor (beta chain). The entry originates in a study of cytomegalovirus exposure and HLA in healthy donors. Use of 60 Vbeta and 13 Jbeta primers characterized the PCR. Profiling relied on immunoSEQ multiplex PCR, and the TCRdb table lists in-frame clones only, not all of them. This sample has 110,000 to 150,000 clones, with roughly four fifths found just once. Input material: PBMCs. This TCR was recovered from a woman between 40 and 55 years old in good health and CMV-seronegative.

Here the CDR3 DNA reads TGTGCCAGCAGTTTAAGTGTGGGGGACAGAGATGCCTACGAGCAGTACTTC. It is translated as CASSLSVGDRDAYEQYF. The chain joins TRBV27 to TRBJ2-7; 7 nucleotides match TRBD1. The trim removed 2 bases at V and 2 bases at J, leaving 12 bases unmatched. The CDR3 runs to 17 residues. Germline CDR1 reads MNHEY; CDR2 reads SMNVEV (reference sequence).